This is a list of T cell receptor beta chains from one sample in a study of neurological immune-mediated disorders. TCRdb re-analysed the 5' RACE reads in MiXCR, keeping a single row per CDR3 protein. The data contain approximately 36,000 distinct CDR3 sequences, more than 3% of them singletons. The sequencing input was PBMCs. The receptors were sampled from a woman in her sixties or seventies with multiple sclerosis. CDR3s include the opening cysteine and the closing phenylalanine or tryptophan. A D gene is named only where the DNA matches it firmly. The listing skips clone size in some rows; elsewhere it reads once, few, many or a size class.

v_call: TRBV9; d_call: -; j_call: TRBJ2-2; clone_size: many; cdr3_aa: CASSVASGLITGELFF; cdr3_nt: TGTGCCAGCAGCGTAGCTTCCGGACTAATCACCGGGGAGCTGTTTTTT
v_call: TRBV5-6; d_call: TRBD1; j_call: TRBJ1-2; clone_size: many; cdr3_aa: CASIDRADGYTF; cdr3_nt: TGTGCCAGCATCGACAGGGCTGATGGCTACACCTTC
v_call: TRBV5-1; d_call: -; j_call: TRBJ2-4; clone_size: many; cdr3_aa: CASSLVSGVLAKNIQYF; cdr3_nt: TGCGCCAGCAGCTTGGTCTCGGGGGTTCTAGCCAAAAACATTCAGTACTTC
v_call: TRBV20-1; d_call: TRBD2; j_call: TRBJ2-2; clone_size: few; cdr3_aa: CSARVIAGLNTGELFF; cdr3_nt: TGCAGTGCTAGAGTAATAGCGGGGTTGAACACCGGGGAGCTATTTTTT
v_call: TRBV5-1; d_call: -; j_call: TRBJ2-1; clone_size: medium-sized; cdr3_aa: CASSLARTFHEQFF; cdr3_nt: TGCGCCAGCAGCTTGGCCAGGACATTCCATGAGCAGTTCTTC
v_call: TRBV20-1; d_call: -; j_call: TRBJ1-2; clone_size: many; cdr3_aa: CSARPPGSYGYTF; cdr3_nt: TGCAGTGCTAGACCGCCGGGGAGCTATGGCTACACCTTC
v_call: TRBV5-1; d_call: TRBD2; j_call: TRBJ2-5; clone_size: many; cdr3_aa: CASSFSGGRETQYF; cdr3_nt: TGCGCCAGCAGCTTTAGCGGGGGAAGGGAGACCCAGTACTTC
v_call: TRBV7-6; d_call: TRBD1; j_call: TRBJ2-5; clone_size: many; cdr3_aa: CASSYSGTGRETQYF; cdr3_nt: TGTGCCAGCAGCTATTCCGGGACAGGGAGGGAGACCCAGTACTTC
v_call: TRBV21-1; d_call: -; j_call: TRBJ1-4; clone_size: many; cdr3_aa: CASTSGPKHSLTNEKLFF; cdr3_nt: TGTGCCAGCACCTCCGGGCCAAAACATTCCTTAACTAATGAAAAACTGTTTTTT
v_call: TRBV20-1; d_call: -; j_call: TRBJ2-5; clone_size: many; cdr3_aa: CSARFDPQETQYF; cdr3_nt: TGCAGTGCTAGATTCGACCCTCAAGAGACCCAGTACTTC
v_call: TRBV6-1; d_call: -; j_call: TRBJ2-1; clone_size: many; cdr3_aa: CASSPSPSYNEQFF; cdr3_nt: TGTGCCAGCAGCCCATCCCCTTCCTACAATGAGCAGTTCTTC
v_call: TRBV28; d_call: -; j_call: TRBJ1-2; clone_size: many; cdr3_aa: CASSFGPTGYGYTF; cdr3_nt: TGTGCCAGCAGTTTTGGGCCCACGGGCTATGGCTACACCTTC
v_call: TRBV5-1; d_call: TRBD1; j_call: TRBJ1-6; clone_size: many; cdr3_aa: CASSGRDRVDSPLHF; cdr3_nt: TGCGCCAGCAGCGGCCGGGACAGGGTGGACTCACCCCTCCACTTT
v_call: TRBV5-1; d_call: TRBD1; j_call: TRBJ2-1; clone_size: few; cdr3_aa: CASSLAGQALNNEQFF; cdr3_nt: TGCGCCAGCAGCTTGGCGGGACAGGCACTGAACAATGAGCAGTTCTTC
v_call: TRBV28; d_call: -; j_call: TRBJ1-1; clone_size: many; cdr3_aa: CASSSQGPEAFF; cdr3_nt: TGTGCCAGCAGCTCACAGGGACCTGAAGCTTTCTTT
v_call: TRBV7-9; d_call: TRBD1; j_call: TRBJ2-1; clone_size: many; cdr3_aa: CASSHRGTGDEQFF; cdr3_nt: TGTGCCAGCAGTCACCGAGGGACAGGGGATGAGCAGTTCTTC
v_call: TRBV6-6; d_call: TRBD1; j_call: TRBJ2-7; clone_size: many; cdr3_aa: CASSDGQGTYEQYF; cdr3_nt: TGTGCCAGCAGTGACGGACAGGGGACCTACGAGCAGTACTTC
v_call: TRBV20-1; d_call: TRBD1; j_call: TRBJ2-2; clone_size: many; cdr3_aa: CSARTGAAGELFF; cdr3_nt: TGCAGTGCTAGGACAGGGGCGGCCGGGGAGCTGTTTTTT
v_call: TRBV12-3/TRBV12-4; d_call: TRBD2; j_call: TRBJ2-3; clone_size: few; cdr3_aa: CASSYGTSGGTDTQYF; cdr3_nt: TGTGCCAGCAGTTACGGGACTAGCGGGGGGACAGATACGCAGTATTTT
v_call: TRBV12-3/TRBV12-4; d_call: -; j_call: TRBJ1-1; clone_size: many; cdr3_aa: CATPFENTEAFF; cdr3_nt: TGTGCCACCCCTTTCGAGAACACTGAAGCTTTCTTT
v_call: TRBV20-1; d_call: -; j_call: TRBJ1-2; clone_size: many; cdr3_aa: CSARVAGGYTF; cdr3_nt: TGCAGTGCTAGAGTGGCGGGAGGCTACACCTTC
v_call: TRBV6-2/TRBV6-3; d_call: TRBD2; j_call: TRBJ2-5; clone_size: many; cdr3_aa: CASSERGGQETQYF; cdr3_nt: TGTGCCAGCTCCGAGCGGGGGGGACAAGAGACCCAGTACTTC
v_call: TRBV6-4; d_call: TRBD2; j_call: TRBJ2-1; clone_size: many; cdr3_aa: CASSDTGGLWGEQFF; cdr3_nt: TGTGCCAGCAGTGACACGGGGGGTCTTTGGGGTGAGCAGTTCTTC
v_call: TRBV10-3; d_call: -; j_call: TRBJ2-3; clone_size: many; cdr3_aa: CAISVGGGSTDTQYF; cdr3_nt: TGTGCCATCAGTGTTGGGGGGGGCAGCACAGATACGCAGTATTTT
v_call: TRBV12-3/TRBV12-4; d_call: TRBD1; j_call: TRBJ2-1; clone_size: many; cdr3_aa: CASSLRGGRYNEQFF; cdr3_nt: TGTGCCAGCAGTTTACGAGGGGGCCGATACAATGAGCAGTTCTTC
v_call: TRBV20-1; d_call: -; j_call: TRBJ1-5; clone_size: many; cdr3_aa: CSARDVRVPGNQPQHF; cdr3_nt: TGCAGTGCTAGAGATGTCAGGGTCCCGGGAAATCAGCCCCAGCATTTT
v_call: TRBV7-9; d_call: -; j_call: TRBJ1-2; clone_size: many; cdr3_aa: CASSLAAGTDNYGYTF; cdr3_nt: TGTGCCAGCAGCTTAGCAGCCGGGACGGATAACTATGGCTACACCTTC
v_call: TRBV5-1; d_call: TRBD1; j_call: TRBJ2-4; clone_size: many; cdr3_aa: CASSLTPTGTGGRVQYF; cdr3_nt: TGCGCCAGCAGCTTGACACCGACCGGGACAGGGGGGAGAGTTCAGTACTTC
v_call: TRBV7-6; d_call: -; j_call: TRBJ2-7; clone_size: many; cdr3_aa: CASSLAGQYSSYEQYF; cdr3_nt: TGTGCCAGCAGCTTAGCTGGACAGTATAGCTCCTACGAGCAGTACTTC
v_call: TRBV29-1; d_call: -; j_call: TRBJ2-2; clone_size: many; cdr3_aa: CSVGVGNTGELFF; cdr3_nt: TGCAGCGTTGGAGTCGGGAACACCGGGGAGCTGTTTTTT
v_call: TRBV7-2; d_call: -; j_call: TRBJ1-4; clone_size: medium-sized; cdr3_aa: CASSHREKGRKLFF; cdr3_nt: TGTGCCAGCAGCCACAGAGAAAAAGGGAGAAAACTGTTTTTT
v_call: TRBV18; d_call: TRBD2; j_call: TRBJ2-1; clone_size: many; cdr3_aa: CASSPYQAGGLREQFF; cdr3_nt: TGTGCCAGCTCCCCCTACCAAGCGGGGGGGCTGCGTGAGCAGTTCTTC
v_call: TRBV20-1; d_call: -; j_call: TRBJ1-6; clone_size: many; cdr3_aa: CSAIKGSNSPLHF; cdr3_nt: TGCAGTGCCATTAAGGGCTCTAATTCACCCCTCCACTTT
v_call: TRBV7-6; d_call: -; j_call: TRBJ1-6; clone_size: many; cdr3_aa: CASRDVNDSPLHF; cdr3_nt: TGTGCCAGCAGGGACGTTAATGATTCACCCCTCCACTTT
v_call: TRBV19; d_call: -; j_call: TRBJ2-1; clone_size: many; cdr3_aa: CASSIDLGTPNEQFF; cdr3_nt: TGTGCCAGTAGTATAGATCTAGGGACTCCGAATGAGCAGTTCTTC
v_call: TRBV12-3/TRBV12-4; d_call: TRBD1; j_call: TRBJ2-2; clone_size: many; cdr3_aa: CASSLLQGVRTGELFF; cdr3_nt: TGTGCCAGCAGTTTACTCCAGGGGGTCCGGACCGGGGAGCTGTTTTTT
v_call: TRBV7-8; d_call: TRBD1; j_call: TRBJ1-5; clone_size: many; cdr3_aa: CASSLGDRGRDQPQHF; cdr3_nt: TGTGCCAGCAGCTTAGGGGACAGGGGAAGGGATCAGCCCCAGCATTTT
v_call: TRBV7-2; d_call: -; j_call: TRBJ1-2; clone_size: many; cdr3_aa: CASSLESGYYGYTF; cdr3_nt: TGTGCCAGCAGCTTAGAATCGGGATACTATGGCTACACCTTC
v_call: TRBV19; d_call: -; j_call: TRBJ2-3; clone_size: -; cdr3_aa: CASKSEGANTDTQYF; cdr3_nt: TGTGCCAGCAAAAGCGAAGGGGCCAACACAGATACGCAGTATTTT
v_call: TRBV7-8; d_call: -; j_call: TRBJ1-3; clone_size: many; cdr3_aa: CASSLAGQGNTIYF; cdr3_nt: TGTGCCAGCAGCTTAGCGGGTCAGGGAAACACCATATATTTT
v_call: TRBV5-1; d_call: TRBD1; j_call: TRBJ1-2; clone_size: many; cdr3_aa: CASSLGTGRDGYTF; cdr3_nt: TGCGCCAGCAGCTTGGGGACAGGCAGGGATGGCTACACCTTC
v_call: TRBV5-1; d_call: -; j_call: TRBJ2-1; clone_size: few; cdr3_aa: CASRLQGHEQFF; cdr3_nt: TGCGCCAGCAGGCTACAGGGTCATGAGCAGTTCTTC
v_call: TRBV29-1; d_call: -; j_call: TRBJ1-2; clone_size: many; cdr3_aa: CSVEEWHGGYTF; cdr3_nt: TGCAGCGTTGAAGAGTGGCATGGGGGCTACACCTTC
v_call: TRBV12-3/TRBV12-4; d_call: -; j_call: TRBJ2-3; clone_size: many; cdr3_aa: CASSSKAGITDTQYF; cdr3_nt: TGTGCCAGCAGTTCCAAGGCGGGGATCACAGATACGCAGTATTTT
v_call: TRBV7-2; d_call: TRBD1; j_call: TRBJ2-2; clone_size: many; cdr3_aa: CASSLGQGAGTGELFF; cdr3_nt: TGTGCCAGCAGCTTGGGACAGGGGGCCGGGACCGGGGAGCTGTTTTTT
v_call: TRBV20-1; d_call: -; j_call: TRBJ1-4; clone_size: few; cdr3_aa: CSDRGKGDEKLFF; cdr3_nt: TGCAGTGATAGGGGAAAGGGAGATGAAAAACTGTTTTTT
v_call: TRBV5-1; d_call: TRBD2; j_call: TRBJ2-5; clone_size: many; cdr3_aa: CASSESGGGKETQYF; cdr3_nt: TGCGCCAGCAGCGAGAGCGGGGGGGGAAAAGAGACCCAGTACTTC
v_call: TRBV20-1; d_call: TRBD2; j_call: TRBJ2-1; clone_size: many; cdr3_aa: CSARGTSQNNEQFF; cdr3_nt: TGCAGTGCTCGCGGGACTAGCCAGAACAATGAGCAGTTCTTC